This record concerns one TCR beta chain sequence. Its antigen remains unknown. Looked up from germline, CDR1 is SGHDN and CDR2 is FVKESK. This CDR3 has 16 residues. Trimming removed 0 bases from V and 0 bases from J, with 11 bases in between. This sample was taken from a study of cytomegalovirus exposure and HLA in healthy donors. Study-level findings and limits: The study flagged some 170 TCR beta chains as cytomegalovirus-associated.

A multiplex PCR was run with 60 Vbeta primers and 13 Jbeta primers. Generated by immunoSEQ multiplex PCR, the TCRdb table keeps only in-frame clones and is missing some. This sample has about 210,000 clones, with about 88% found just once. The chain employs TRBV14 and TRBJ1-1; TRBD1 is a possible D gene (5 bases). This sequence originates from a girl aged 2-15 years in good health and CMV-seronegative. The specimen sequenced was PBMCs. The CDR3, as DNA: TGTGCCAGCAGCCAAGATTGGGGCAGGTTGAACACTGAAGCTTTCTTT. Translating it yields CASSQDWGRLNTEAFF.